The 18 T cell receptor beta chains presented below share a single source sample, sequenced in a study of blood T cell repertoires in COVID-19. Clones were read by immunoSEQ multiplex PCR, and TCRdb kept only the in-frame ones, dropping some. The sample includes a few hundred thousand clones, roughly four fifths of them seen just once. Material: PBMCs or T cells enriched from blood (not recorded which). These receptors all stem from a man between 45 and 60 years old who had recovered from COVID-19.

This clone came up once. The chain links TRBV19 to TRBJ1-1, with TRBD1 matching over 10 bases. J gave up 3 bases and V 3 bases, and 7 bases lay outside the gene matches. Germline-derived CDR1 and CDR2 are LNHDA and SQIVND (reference sequence). This CDR3 contains 16 residues. CDR3 coding DNA: TGTGCCAGTAGTATGGGGACAGGGGTTCATCACACTGAAGCTTTCTTT. Protein sequence: CASSMGTGVHHTEAFF.

The rearrangement links TRBV9 to TRBJ2-7; 9 bases map to TRBD2. The CDR3 totals 14 residues. V was clipped by 0 bases and J by 6 bases; unmatched bases: 4. From germline, CDR1 is SGDLS and CDR2 YYNGEE. The CDR3 DNA sequence: TGTGCCAGCAGCGTAGGCGGGGGGGCCGGCGAGCAGTACTTC. Protein: CASSVGGGAGEQYF.

The rearrangement joins TRBV11-2 to TRBJ2-7, with D unclear. CDR3 length: 15 residues. The germline CDR1 and CDR2 sequences are SGHAT and FQNNGV. The V gene lost 2 bases and the J gene lost 7 bases, with 18 bases spanning the gap. The CDR3 DNA reads TGTGCCAGCAGCTTAACATCCGCTAACGCAGGAGAGCAGTACTTC. It specifies CASSLTSANAGEQYF.

The chain has TRBV6-2 or TRBV6-3 and TRBJ2-5; tentatively, D is TRBD1 (6 bases). Trimming stripped 0 bases from V and 7 bases from J, with 21 bases between. There are 17 residues in the CDR3. From germline, CDR1 is MNHEY and CDR2 SVGEGT. The CDR3 DNA reads as TGTGCCAGCAGTTACTCGAATCTCGGATTGGGGGCTGGGACCCAGTACTTC. Its protein product is CASSYSNLGLGAGTQYF.

The rearrangement uses TRBV3-1 (or the pseudogene TRBV3-2) and TRBJ2-7; the match to TRBD1 covers 8 bases. The CDR3 is 14 residues long. The junction had 3 bases not matched to a gene; V was cut back by 1 base and J by 4 bases. Germline V gene data show CDR1 as LGHDT and CDR2 as YNNKEL (reference sequence). DNA for the CDR3: TGTGCCAGCAGCCAAGGCGACAGGGGTTACGAGCAGTACTTC. It specifies CASSQGDRGYEQYF.

The J gene is TRBJ2-7, the V gene TRBV6-2 or TRBV6-3; 7 positions agree with TRBD2. Trimming at V came to 2 bases and at J to 2 bases, leaving 9 bases not matched to a gene. Germline loops: CDR1 MNHEY, CDR2 SVGEGT. The CDR3 is made up of 16 amino acids. This CDR3 is CASSYLTAGTTYEQYF. The DNA for the CDR3 is TGTGCCAGCAGTTACCTCACCGCGGGGACTACCTACGAGCAGTACTTC.

The rearrangement uses TRBV5-4 and TRBJ2-5; the match to TRBD2 covers 8 bases. The CDR3 consists of 12 residues. Per the germline V gene, CDR1 is SGHNT and CDR2 is YYREEE (reference sequence). J lost 4 bases, V lost 7 bases, and 3 bases had no gene match. CDR3 residues: CASSGGLETQYF. CDR3 bases: TGTGCCAGCTCGGGGGGGCTAGAGACCCAGTACTTC. The whole variable domain, remainder taken from reference TRBV5-4 and TRBJ2-5, is ETGVTQSPTHLIKTRGQQVTLRCSSQSGHNTVSWYQQALGQGPQFIFQYYREEENGRGNFPPRFSGLQFPNYSSELNVNALELDDSALYLCASSGGLETQYFGPGTRLLVL.

The count of this clone is one. V usage is TRBV6-5 and J usage is TRBJ1-5; D possibly corresponds to TRBD1 (6 bases). Trimming took 10 bases from V and 4 from J, leaving 14 bases between them. This CDR3 has 13 residues. Germline-derived CDR1 and CDR2 are MNHEY and SVGAGI. This chain's CDR3 is CATTGGPNQPQHF. Here the CDR3 DNA reads TGTGCCACGACAGGCGGTCCGAATCAGCCCCAGCATTTT.

This clone was picked up one time. The genes are TRBV6-4 and TRBJ2-5; TRBD1 is a possible D gene (6 bases). The CDR3 contains 15 residues. Germline V lookup: CDR1 MRHNA, CDR2 SNTAGT. Trimming shortened V by 6 bases and J by 5 bases, and 19 bases separated the two germline ends. The CDR3 sequence is CASSPWEGGIETQYF. Here the CDR3 DNA reads TGTGCCAGCAGCCCCTGGGAAGGGGGAATTGAGACCCAGTACTTC.

This clone came up once. The genes are TRBV9 and TRBJ1-6; 8 bases are a match to TRBD1. This CDR3 is built from 15 residues. J lost 9 bases, V lost 3 bases, and 8 bases had no gene match. Per the germline V gene, CDR1 is SGDLS and CDR2 is YYNGEE. In nucleotides, the CDR3 is TGTGCCAGCAGCGAGGGGACAGGACTCGGTTCACCCCTCCACTTT. This gives the protein CASSEGTGLGSPLHF.

The rearrangement joins TRBV4-2 to TRBJ2-7; D possibly corresponds to TRBD1 (6 bases). Trimming cost V 0 bases and J 4 bases, with 10 bases left between them. CDR3 size: 14 residues. The germline CDR1 and CDR2 sequences are LGHNA and YNFKEQ. In nucleotides, the CDR3 is TGTGCCAGCAGCCAAGAGGGGGCCTGGTACGAGCAGTACTTC. This gives the protein CASSQEGAWYEQYF.

J is TRBJ2-1 and V is TRBV7-3, with D maybe TRBD1 (5 bases). The V and J ends lost 2 bases and 8 bases respectively, with 7 bases between them. Germline V gene lookup returns CDR1 SGHTA and CDR2 FQGTGA. This CDR3 has 12 residues. For the CDR3, the DNA is TGTGCCAGCAGCTTACAGGGCTATGAGCAGTTCTTC. Residues: CASSLQGYEQFF. Complete variable domain (other parts from reference TRBV7-3 and TRBJ2-1): GAGVSQTPSNKVTEKGKYVELRCDPISGHTALYWYRQSLGQGPEFLIYFQGTGAADDSGLPNDRFFAVRPEGSVSTLKIQRTERGDSAVYLCASSLQGYEQFFGPGTRLTVL.

The chain links TRBV6-5 to TRBJ2-1; 9 bases agree with TRBD1. This CDR3 region has 15 residues. The V gene end was trimmed by 5 bases and the J gene end by 4 bases; junction bases not matched to a gene: 6. Germline CDR1 MNHEY, CDR2 SVGAGI. The CDR3 DNA is TGTGCCAGCAGTAAAACAGGGGGCCAATACAATGAGCAGTTCTTC. Encoded protein: CASSKTGGQYNEQFF.

To note about this clone: The sample holds other DNA sequences that translate to the same CDR3. This sequence joins TRBV10-3 and TRBJ1-1; 11 bases align to TRBD1. The germline V gene encodes CDR1 ENHRY and CDR2 SYGVKD. V shed 8 bases, J shed 4 bases, and the junction held 9 bases outside the gene matches. The length of the CDR3 is 15 residues. CDR3 in DNA: TGTGCCATCCGGGGGGACAGGGGGGAGGGCACTGAAGCTTTCTTT. Translating it yields CAIRGDRGEGTEAFF.

The chain joins TRBV4-2 to TRBJ1-1; TRBD1 matches 7 bases. Germline CDR1 is LGHNA and CDR2 is YNFKEQ. V was pared by 0 bases and J by 0 bases, with 1 base of the junction left unmatched. The CDR3 is 15 residues long. This CDR3 reads CASSQEGQLNTEAFF. CDR3 nucleotides: TGTGCCAGCAGCCAAGAGGGACAGCTGAACACTGAAGCTTTCTTT.

The chain combines TRBV7-6 with TRBJ1-5; D is possibly TRBD1 (5 bases). The V end was cut by 0 bases, the J end by 10 bases, with 19 bases between. The length of the CDR3 is 16 residues. Germline values: CDR1 SGHVS, CDR2 FNYEAQ. The CDR3 loop reads CASSLASGTGALPQHF. The CDR3 nucleotides are TGTGCCAGCAGCTTAGCGTCGGGTACAGGAGCCCTTCCCCAGCATTTT.

This clone appeared a single time. The chain carries TRBV27 and TRBJ1-5; possible D gene TRBD1, 5 bases. V lost 7 bases and J lost 5, with 12 bases in between. The CDR3 length is 13 residues. Germline CDR1 and CDR2: MNHEY and SMNVEV (reference sequence). CDR3 protein: CASKAGRDQPQHF. CDR3 bases: TGTGCCAGCAAGGCAGGGCGAGATCAGCCCCAGCATTTT.

The chain carries TRBV20-1 and TRBJ2-1, with no clear D. In germline, CDR1 is DFQATT, CDR2 SNEGSKA (reference sequence). CDR3 length: 8 residues. The CDR3, as DNA: TGCAGCGGCAATGAGCAGTTCTTC. Protein product: CSGNEQFF.